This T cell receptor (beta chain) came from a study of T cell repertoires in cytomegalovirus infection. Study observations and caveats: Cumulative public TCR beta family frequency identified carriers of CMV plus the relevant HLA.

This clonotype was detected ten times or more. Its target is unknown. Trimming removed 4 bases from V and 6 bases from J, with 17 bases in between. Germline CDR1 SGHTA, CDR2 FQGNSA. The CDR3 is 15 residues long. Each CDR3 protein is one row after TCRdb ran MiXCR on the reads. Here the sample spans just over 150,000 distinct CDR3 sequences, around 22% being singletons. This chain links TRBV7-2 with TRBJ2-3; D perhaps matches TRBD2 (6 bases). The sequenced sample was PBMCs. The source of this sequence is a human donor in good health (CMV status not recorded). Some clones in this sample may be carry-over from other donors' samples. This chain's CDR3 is CASSSGLLGLDTQYF. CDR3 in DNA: TGTGCCAGCAGCTCGGGACTGTTAGGGTTGGATACGCAGTATTTT.